A single sample is the source of the 31 T cell receptor beta chains below, sequenced in a study of shared clonotypes between healthy human individuals. Sequencing was performed with immunoSEQ multiplex PCR; in TCRdb, only in-frame clones are kept and a portion is missing. The table records some 1.5 million clones, approximately 98% of them present only once. Sequencing input: naive CD4+ T cells sorted from blood. Specified subset: CD45RA+ positively selected. The receptor source for this set is a man aged 25-40 years in good health.

This chain connects TRBV5-4 to TRBJ1-2, with D uncertain. The CDR3 runs to 12 residues. CDR1 and CDR2 (germline): SGHNT, YYREEE (reference sequence). With 4 bases removed from V and 8 bases from J, the gap between germline ends came to 12 bases. As DNA, the CDR3 is TGTGCCAGCAGCGTTGACCCGCTCGGCTACACCTTC. This sequence encodes CASSVDPLGYTF.

A single count supports this clone. This chain links TRBV27 with TRBJ2-3, with TRBD2 as a possible D gene (6 bases). V was clipped by 10 bases and J by 1 base, with 24 bases between them. This CDR3 region has 17 residues. Germline CDR1 reads MNHEY; CDR2 reads SMNVEV (reference sequence). The CDR3 protein is CAIPEGRGPDRTDTQYF. DNA of the CDR3: TGTGCCATCCCGGAGGGGCGCGGACCGGACCGCACAGATACGCAGTATTTT.

As concerns this clone: The limits of the CDR3 on the DNA are not certain, so only TCRdb's listed CDR3 is given. V and J are TRBV7-2 and TRBJ2-1; the table gives TRBD2 as D, unverified against the DNA. Germline lookup yields CDR1 SGHTA and CDR2 FQGNSA. The CDR3 sequence runs 16 residues, both termini included. CDR3: CASSPRWASGSYLEFF.

V gene TRBV9 combines with J gene TRBJ2-5, with 9 bases aligning to TRBD1. Germline V gives CDR1 SGDLS, CDR2 YYNGEE. CDR3 length: 16 amino acids. After removal of 4 bases from V and 5 bases from J, the junction contained 12 bases not matched to a gene. The CDR3 here is CASSPQTGGYAETQYF. The CDR3 DNA reads TGTGCCAGCAGCCCCCAGACAGGGGGATATGCCGAGACCCAGTACTTC.

J is TRBJ2-7 and V is TRBV29-1; 9 nucleotides line up with TRBD1. CDR3 length equals 13 residues. V lost 5 bases and J lost 5; bases outside the gene matches: 7. The germline gives CDR1 SQVTM, CDR2 ANQGSEA. CDR3 loop: CSVYGTGNHEQYF. The CDR3 bases are TGCAGCGTTTACGGGACAGGGAACCACGAGCAGTACTTC.

V and J are TRBV5-1 and TRBJ2-5; D is uncertain. The CDR3 loop spans 14 amino acids. Trimming removed 3 bases from V and 1 base from J, with 10 bases in between. CDR1 is SGHRS, CDR2 YFSETQ, per germline. In DNA form, the CDR3 reads TGCGCCAGCAGCTCAGCTATCCTCCAAGAGACCCAGTACTTC. This sequence encodes CASSSAILQETQYF.

The chain uses TRBV25-1 and TRBJ2-2, with D perhaps matching TRBD1 (5 bases). Between the trimmed V and J ends, which lost 2 bases and 6 bases, there was a span of 13 bases. Germline assignment: CDR1 MGHDK and CDR2 SYGVNS. The CDR3 is 15 residues long. The CDR3 DNA reads as TGTGCCAGCAGTGAAGGGGCAGGGTTGGCCGGGGAGCTGTTTTTT. As protein: CASSEGAGLAGELFF.

The J gene is TRBJ1-2, the V gene TRBV28; D remains unclear. Germline V lookup: CDR1 MDHEN, CDR2 SYDVKM. This CDR3 comprises 12 residues. V was cut by 4 bases and J by 8 bases, with 11 bases left in between. The CDR3 loop is CASSSAASGYTF. The CDR3 DNA reads as TGTGCCAGCAGTTCCGCGGCATCCGGCTACACCTTC.

V is TRBV9 and J is TRBJ2-1, with 8 bases lining up with TRBD2. The V gene's germline CDR1 is SGDLS and CDR2 YYNGEE. CDR3 length equals 16 residues. V was pared by 3 bases and J by 1 base, with 6 bases of the junction left unmatched. The CDR3 loop reads CASSGTSHLSYNEQFF. CDR3 DNA sequence: TGTGCCAGCAGCGGGACTAGCCATTTGTCCTACAATGAGCAGTTCTTC.

The chain links TRBV6-1 to TRBJ1-1; weak D call: TRBD1 (6 bases). V lost 7 bases and J lost 1, with 10 bases in between. Germline V gene data show CDR1 as MNHNS and CDR2 as SASEGT. The CDR3 extends over 13 amino acids. CDR3 region: CASNLDRNTEAFF. The CDR3 region has the DNA TGTGCCAGCAATCTGGACAGGAACACTGAAGCTTTCTTT.

V is TRBV21-1 and J is TRBJ2-3; the table calls TRBD1, which could not be checked here. TRBV21-1 is a pseudogene segment. The CDR3 consists of 15 residues. The CDR3 protein is CASTSRGQGISTQYF. The CDR3 bases are TGTGCCAGCACCAGCCGGGGACAGGGAATTTCAACGCAGTATTTT.

The chain recombines TRBV28 with TRBJ2-3, with D possibly TRBD1 on 6 matching bases. CDR1 is MDHEN, CDR2 SYDVKM, per germline. CDR3 length: 13 amino acids. V shed 4 bases and J shed 4 bases, with 9 bases lying between them. In DNA, the CDR3 is TGTGCCAGCAGTTCGACAGGCCCAGATACGCAGTATTTT. This translates into CASSSTGPDTQYF.

This clone was seen only once. This chain links TRBV5-1 with TRBJ1-2; 9 bases fit TRBD1. The germline V gene has CDR1 SGHRS and CDR2 YFSETQ. V shed 1 base and J 4 bases; nucleotides not matched to a gene: 5. The CDR3 extends over 15 amino acids. Here the CDR3 DNA reads TGCGCCAGCAGCTTGATGGACAGGGGAGGCTATGGCTACACCTTC. Its translation is CASSLMDRGGYGYTF.

This chain uses TRBV20-1 with TRBJ2-7; D is uncertain. Deletions cut 3 bases from V and 6 bases from J, with 9 bases between. Looked up from germline, CDR1 is DFQATT and CDR2 is SNEGSKA (reference sequence). This CDR3 region has 11 residues. CDR3 coding DNA: TGCAGTGCTAGTTTTAGCTTCGAGCAGTACTTC. This encodes CSASFSFEQYF.

The chain couples TRBV18 to TRBJ2-1; TRBD2 aligns across 9 bases. V lost 5 bases, J lost 0 bases, and 5 bases stayed unmatched. The CDR3 has 16 amino acids. Germline CDR1 is KGHSH and CDR2 is LQKENI. The CDR3 loop reads CASSSALAGSYNEQFF. The CDR3 nucleotides read TGTGCCAGCTCATCCGCACTAGCGGGCTCCTACAATGAGCAGTTCTTC.

The rearrangement uses TRBV7-6 and TRBJ2-3; possible D gene TRBD1, 5 bases. The CDR3 is 13 amino acids. The germline V gene encodes CDR1 SGHVS and CDR2 FNYEAQ. V lost 3 bases and J lost 4, with 8 bases in between. The CDR3: CASSFQGADTQYF. Here the CDR3 DNA reads TGTGCCAGCAGCTTCCAGGGTGCAGATACGCAGTATTTT.

The chain employs TRBV5-1 and TRBJ1-2, with 7 bases aligning to TRBD1. Germline loops: CDR1 SGHRS, CDR2 YFSETQ. V shed 1 base, J shed 4 bases, and the junction held 4 bases outside the gene matches. This CDR3 is 14 amino acids long. In nucleotides, the CDR3 is TGCGCCAGCAGCTTGAAGGACAGGACCTATGGCTACACCTTC. It encodes CASSLKDRTYGYTF.

This chain connects TRBV28 to TRBJ2-5; D is perhaps TRBD1 (6 bases). Germline CDR1 reads MDHEN; CDR2 reads SYDVKM. CDR3 length: 13 amino acids. V was clipped by 5 bases and J by 5 bases, with 12 bases between them. The DNA of the CDR3 is TGTGCCAGCAGTCAAACAGGGTCGGAGACCCAGTACTTC. It translates to CASSQTGSETQYF.

V usage is TRBV13 and J usage is TRBJ2-7; 10 nucleotides match TRBD1. Per germline, CDR1 PRHDT and CDR2 FYEKMQ (reference sequence). The CDR3 consists of 15 residues. Trimming removed 5 bases from V and 4 bases from J; junction bases left unmatched: 8. The CDR3 bases are TGTGCCAGCAGCCTAAGACGGACAGGGGGATACGAGCAGTACTTC. This sequence encodes CASSLRRTGGYEQYF.

The chain is built from TRBV18 and TRBJ1-5; D is unclear. The ends were cut back, 2 bases at V and 5 bases at J, with 13 bases in the middle. Germline CDR1 and CDR2: KGHSH and LQKENI. The CDR3 is 15 residues long. In DNA, the CDR3 is TGTGCCAGCTCACCAGCCGTAAAGCGGGATCAGCCCCAGCATTTT. It yields the protein CASSPAVKRDQPQHF.

The DNA for the CDR3 is TGTGCTAGTGGAAGAGGTGCGGGGGGACCTAGAGAGCAGTTCTTC. Protein product: CASGRGAGGPREQFF. The rearrangement joins TRBV12-5 to TRBJ2-1; 8 bases are a match to TRBD2. The V segment lost 6 bases and the J segment 10 bases; nucleotides outside the gene matches: 14. The V gene's germline CDR1 is LGHNT and CDR2 FRNRAP. The CDR3 consists of 15 residues.

V is TRBV14 and J is TRBJ2-1; 7 nucleotides align to TRBD2. Per germline, CDR1 SGHDN and CDR2 FVKESK. J gave up 10 bases and V 5 bases, and 11 bases lay outside the gene matches. CDR3 length: 14 residues. CDR3 loop: CASSGPGLLGEQFF. CDR3 DNA sequence: TGTGCCAGCAGCGGGCCGGGACTACTCGGAGAGCAGTTCTTC.

For this clone: Other DNA sequences in this sample translate to the same CDR3. The rearrangement links TRBV18 to TRBJ2-6; a possible D gene is TRBD2 (5 bases). The germline gives CDR1 KGHSH, CDR2 LQKENI. Trimming pared 1 base from V and 2 bases from J, leaving 6 bases between. This CDR3 has 15 amino acids. The CDR3 nucleotides read TGTGCCAGCTCACCACAGGGAGCTGGGGCCAACGTCCTGACTTTC. Its protein product is CASSPQGAGANVLTF.

This chain uses TRBV10-3 with TRBJ1-4, with 8 bases that match TRBD1. Trimming removed 0 bases from V and 7 bases from J; junction bases left unmatched: 4. CDR1 is ENHRY, CDR2 SYGVKD, per germline. The CDR3 contains 15 residues. The CDR3 sequence: CAISESRGLVEKLFF. The CDR3 region has the DNA TGTGCCATCAGTGAGTCCAGGGGGCTGGTTGAAAAACTGTTTTTT.

V gene TRBV7-9 combines with J gene TRBJ1-1; 9 nucleotides line up with TRBD1. V shed 8 bases, J shed 11 bases, and the junction held 9 bases outside the gene matches. CDR1 and CDR2 from the germline V gene are SEHNR and FQNEAQ (reference sequence). CDR3 length: 12 amino acids. CDR3 bases: TGTGCCAGCGAAAAGGACAGGGGTAGTGCTTTCTTT. Its translation: CASEKDRGSAFF.

The rearrangement joins TRBV10-1 to TRBJ1-1, with D unclear. The CDR3 runs to 12 residues. From germline, CDR1 is WNHNN and CDR2 SYGVQD (reference sequence). V was shortened by 3 bases and J by 8 bases, with 10 bases between the two germline ends. This chain's CDR3 is CASSDFPGEAFF. The CDR3 coding sequence is TGCGCCAGCAGTGATTTCCCGGGGGAAGCTTTCTTT.

The rearrangement joins TRBV9 to TRBJ2-3; D is unclear. Germline V lookup: CDR1 SGDLS, CDR2 YYNGEE. The CDR3 is 15 residues long. Trimming stripped 0 bases from V and 6 bases from J, with 14 bases between. The CDR3 region has the DNA TGTGCCAGCAGCGTAGTACCCTCCCCTGGGGATACGCAGTATTTT. This codes for CASSVVPSPGDTQYF.

Only one count was recorded for this clone. The same CDR3 can be traced to other DNA sequences in this sample. This sequence joins TRBV11-3 and TRBJ2-5; D remains ambiguous. V shed 1 base and J shed 1 base, with 4 bases lying between them. CDR3 length: 13 residues. CDR1 is SGHNT, CDR2 YENEEA, per germline. CDR3 DNA sequence: TGTGCCAGCAGCTTAGGCGGCCAAGAGACCCAGTACTTC. This sequence encodes CASSLGGQETQYF.

The sample holds one count of this clone. The CDR3 spells CASSRISTGELFF. The DNA for the CDR3 is TGTGCCAGCAGCCGAATCTCCACCGGGGAGCTGTTTTTT. The chain links TRBV14 to TRBJ2-2; D is uncertain. Trimming removed 4 bases at V and 4 bases at J, with 7 bases between. This CDR3 comprises 13 residues. CDR1 SGHDN and CDR2 FVKESK come from the germline V gene.

This chain joins TRBV5-1 and TRBJ2-5; no firm D call. The CDR3 runs to 14 residues. Trimming left V 1 base short and J 1 base short, with 8 bases between. CDR1 is SGHRS and CDR2 is YFSETQ in the germline V gene. In DNA form, the CDR3 reads TGCGCCAGCAGCTTGTTCGGATTCCAAGAGACCCAGTACTTC. Translation: CASSLFGFQETQYF.

The chain has TRBV5-4 and TRBJ2-3, with 8 bases aligning to TRBD2. V was pared by 3 bases and J by 7 bases, with 16 bases of the junction left unmatched. The germline V gene has CDR1 SGHNT and CDR2 YYREEE (reference sequence). This CDR3 is 17 amino acids long. The CDR3 DNA reads as TGTGCCAGCAGCTCCCTCCGGGGTAGCGGGATACGTTATACGCAGTATTTT. Translation: CASSSLRGSGIRYTQYF. The full variable domain, with the rest looked up from reference TRBV5-4 and TRBJ2-3, is ETGVTQSPTHLIKTRGQQVTLRCSSQSGHNTVSWYQQALGQGPQFIFQYYREEENGRGNFPPRFSGLQFPNYSSELNVNALELDDSALYLCASSSLRGSGIRYTQYFGPGTRLTVL.